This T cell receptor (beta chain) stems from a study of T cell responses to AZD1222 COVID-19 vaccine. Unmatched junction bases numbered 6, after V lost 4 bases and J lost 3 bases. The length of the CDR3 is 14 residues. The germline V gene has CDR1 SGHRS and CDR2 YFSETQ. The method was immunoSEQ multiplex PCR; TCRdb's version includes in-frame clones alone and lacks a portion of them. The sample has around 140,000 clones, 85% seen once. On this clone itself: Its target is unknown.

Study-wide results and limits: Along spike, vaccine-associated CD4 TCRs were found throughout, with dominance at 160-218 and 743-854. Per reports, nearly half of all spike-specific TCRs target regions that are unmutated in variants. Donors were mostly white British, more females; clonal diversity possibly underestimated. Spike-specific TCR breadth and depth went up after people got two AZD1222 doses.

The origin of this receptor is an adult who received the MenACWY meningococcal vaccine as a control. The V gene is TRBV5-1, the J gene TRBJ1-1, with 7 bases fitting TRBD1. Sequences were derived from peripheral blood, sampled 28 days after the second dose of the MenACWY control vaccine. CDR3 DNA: TGCGCCAGCAGCCGGGAGGGGGCTTACACTGAAGCTTTCTTT. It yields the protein CASSREGAYTEAFF.